This T cell receptor beta chain stems from a study of blood T cell repertoires in COVID-19. The assay was immunoSEQ multiplex PCR, and TCRdb's table has in-frame clones only and misses some. The table has 400,000 to 450,000 clones, roughly 87% seen once. Points on this clone: Other nucleotide sequences from this sample produce the same CDR3.

Sequenced: PBMCs or T cells enriched from blood (not recorded which). The TCR sequence derives from a man younger than 35 who had recovered from COVID-19.

CDR3 DNA: TGTGCCAGCAGTTTATCAGGCTCTGGGGCCAACGTCCTGACTTTC. Translation: CASSLSGSGANVLTF. The J gene is TRBJ2-6, the V gene TRBV28; D ambiguous. V lost 1 base, J lost 0 bases, and 4 bases lay in between. Germline CDR1 MDHEN, CDR2 SYDVKM. The CDR3 has 15 residues.